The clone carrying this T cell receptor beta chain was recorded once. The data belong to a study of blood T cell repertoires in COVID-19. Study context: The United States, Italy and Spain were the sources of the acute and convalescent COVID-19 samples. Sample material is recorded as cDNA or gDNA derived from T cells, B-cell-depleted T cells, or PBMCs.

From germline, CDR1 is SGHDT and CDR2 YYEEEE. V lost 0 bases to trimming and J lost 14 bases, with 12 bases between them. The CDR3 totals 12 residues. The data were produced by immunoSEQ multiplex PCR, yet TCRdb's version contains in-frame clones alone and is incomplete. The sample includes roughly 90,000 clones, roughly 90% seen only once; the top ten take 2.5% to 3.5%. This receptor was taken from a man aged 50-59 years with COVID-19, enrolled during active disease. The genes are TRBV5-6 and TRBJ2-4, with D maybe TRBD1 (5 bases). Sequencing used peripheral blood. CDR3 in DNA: TGTGCCAGCAGCTTGGCCGGCAGGGTTGAGTACTTC. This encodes CASSLAGRVEYF. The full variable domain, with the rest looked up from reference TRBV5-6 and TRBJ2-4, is DAGVTQSPTHLIKTRGQQVTLRCSPKSGHDTVSWYQQALGQGPQFIFQYYEEEERQRGNFPDRFSGHQFPNYSSELNVNALLLGDSALYLCASSLAGRVEYFGAGTRLSVL.